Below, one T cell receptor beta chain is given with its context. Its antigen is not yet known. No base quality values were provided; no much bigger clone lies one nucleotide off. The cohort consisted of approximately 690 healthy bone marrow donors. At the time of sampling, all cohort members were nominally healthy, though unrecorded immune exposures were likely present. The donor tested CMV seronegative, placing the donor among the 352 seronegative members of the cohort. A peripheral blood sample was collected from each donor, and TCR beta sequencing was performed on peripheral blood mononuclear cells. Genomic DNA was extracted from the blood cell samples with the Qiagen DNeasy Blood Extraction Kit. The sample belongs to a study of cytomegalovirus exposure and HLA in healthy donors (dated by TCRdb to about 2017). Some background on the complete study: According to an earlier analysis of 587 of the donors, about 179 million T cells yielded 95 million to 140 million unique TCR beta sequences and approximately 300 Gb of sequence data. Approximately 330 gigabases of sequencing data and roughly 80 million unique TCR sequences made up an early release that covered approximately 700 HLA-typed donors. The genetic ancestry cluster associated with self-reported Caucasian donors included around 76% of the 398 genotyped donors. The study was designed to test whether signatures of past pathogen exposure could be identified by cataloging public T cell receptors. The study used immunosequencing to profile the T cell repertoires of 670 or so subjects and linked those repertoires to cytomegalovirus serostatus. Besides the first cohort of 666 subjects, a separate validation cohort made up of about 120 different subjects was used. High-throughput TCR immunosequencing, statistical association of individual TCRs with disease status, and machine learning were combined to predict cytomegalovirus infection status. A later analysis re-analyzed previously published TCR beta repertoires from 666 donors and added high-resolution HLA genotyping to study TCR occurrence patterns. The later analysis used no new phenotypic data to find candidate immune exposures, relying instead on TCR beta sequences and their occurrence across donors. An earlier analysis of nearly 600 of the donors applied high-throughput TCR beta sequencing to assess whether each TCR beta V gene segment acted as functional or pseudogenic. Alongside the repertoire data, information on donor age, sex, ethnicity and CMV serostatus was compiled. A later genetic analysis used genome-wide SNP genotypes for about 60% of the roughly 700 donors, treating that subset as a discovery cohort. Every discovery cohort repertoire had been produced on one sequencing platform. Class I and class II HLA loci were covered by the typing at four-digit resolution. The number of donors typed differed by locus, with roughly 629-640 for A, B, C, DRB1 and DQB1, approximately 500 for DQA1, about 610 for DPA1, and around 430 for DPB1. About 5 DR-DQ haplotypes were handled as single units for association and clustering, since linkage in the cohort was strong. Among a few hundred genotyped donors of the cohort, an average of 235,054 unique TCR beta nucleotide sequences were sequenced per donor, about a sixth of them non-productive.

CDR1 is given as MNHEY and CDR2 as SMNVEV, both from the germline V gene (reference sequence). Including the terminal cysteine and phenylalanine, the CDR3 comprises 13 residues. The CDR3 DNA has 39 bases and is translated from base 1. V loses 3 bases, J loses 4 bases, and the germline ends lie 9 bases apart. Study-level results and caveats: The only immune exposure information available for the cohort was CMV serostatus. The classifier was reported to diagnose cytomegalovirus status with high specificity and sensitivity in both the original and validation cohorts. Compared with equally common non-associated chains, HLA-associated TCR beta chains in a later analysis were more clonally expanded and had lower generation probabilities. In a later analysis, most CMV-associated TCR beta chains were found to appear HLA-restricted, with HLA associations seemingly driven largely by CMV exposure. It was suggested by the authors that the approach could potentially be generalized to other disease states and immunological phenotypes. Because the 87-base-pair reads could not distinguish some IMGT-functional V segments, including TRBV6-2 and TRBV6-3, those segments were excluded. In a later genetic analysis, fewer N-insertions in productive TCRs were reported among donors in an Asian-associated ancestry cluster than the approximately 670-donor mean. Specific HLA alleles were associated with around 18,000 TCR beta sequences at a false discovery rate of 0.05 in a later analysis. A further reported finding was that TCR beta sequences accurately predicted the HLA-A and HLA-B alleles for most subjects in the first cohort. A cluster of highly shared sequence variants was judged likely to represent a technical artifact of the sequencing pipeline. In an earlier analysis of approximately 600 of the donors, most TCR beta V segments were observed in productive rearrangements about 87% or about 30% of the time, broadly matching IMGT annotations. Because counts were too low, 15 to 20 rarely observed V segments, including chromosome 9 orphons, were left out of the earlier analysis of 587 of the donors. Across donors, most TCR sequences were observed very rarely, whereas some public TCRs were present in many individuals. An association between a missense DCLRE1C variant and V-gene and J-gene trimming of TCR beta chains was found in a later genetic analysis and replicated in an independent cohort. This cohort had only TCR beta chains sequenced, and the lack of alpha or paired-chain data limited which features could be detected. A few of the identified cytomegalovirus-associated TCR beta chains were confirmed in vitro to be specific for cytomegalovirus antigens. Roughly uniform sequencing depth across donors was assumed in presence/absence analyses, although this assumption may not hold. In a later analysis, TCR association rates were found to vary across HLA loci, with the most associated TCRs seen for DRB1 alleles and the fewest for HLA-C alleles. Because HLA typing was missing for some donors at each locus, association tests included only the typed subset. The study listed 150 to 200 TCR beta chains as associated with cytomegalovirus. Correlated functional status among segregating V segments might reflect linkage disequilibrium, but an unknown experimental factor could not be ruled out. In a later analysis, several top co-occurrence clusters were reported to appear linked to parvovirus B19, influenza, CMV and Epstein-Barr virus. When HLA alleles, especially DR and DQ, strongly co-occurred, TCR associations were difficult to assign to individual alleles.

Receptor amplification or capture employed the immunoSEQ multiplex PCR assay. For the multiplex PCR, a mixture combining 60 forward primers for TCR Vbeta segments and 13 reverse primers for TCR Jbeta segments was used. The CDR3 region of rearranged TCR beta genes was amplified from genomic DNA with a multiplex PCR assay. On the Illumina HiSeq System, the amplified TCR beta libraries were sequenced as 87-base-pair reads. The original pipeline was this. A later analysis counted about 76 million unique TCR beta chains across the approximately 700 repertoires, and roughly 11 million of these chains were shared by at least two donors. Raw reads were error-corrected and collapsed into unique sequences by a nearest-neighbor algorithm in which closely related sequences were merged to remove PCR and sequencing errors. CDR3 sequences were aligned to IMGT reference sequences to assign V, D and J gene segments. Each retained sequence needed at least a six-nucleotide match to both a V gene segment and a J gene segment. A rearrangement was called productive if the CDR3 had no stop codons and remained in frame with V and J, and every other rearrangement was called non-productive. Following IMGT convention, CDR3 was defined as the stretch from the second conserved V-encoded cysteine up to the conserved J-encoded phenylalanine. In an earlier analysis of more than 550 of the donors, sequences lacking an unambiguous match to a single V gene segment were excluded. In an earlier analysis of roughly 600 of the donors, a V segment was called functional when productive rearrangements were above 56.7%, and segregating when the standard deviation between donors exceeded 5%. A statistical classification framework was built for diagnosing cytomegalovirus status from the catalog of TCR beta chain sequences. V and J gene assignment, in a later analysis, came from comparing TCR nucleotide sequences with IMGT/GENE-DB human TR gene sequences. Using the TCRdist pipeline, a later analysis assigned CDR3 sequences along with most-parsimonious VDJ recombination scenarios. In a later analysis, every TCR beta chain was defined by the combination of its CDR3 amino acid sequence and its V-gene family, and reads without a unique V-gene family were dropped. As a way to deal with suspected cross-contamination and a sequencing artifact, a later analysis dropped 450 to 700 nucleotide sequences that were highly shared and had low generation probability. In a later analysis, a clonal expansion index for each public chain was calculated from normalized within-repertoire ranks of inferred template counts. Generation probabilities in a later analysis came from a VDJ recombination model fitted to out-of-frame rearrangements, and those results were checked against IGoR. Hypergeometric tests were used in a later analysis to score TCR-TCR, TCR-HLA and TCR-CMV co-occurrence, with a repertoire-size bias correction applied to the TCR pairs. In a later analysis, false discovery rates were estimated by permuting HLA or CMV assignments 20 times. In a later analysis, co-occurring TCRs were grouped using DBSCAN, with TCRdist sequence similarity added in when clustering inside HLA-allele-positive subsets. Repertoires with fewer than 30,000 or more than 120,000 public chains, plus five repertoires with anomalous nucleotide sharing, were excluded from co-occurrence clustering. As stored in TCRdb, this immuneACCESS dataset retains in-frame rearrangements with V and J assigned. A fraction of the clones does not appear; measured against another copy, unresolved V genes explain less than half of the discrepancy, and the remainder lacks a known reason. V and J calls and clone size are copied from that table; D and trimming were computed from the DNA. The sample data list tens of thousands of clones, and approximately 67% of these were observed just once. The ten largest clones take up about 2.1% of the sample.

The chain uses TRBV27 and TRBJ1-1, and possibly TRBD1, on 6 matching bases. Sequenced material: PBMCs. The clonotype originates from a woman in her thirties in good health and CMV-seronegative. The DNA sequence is TGTGCCAGCAGTTTGAGAGGGGGCACTGAAGCTTTCTTT. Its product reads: CASSLRGGTEAFF.